The TCR beta chain under discussion was sequenced for a study of blood T cell repertoires in COVID-19. At the level of the study: Spain, Italy and the United States supplied samples that represented acute and convalescent COVID-19. In each case, the material was cDNA or gDNA derived from T cells, B-cell-depleted T cells, or PBMCs.

Source study methods: Scientists estimated how many nucleated cells there were by amplifying reference gene primers. Clones were sequenced by immunoSEQ multiplex PCR, and TCRdb holds only the in-frame ones, with some missing. V and J calls and clone size are copied from that table; D and trimming were computed from the DNA. This sample carries approximately 23,000 clones, about 92% of them seen once, and the ten largest clones take roughly 2.5%. This clone was seen once. V was pared by 1 base and J by 2 bases, with 6 bases between. The CDR3 has 13 amino acids. In germline, CDR1 is SQVTM, CDR2 ANQGSEA.

The sequencing sample was made of peripheral blood. The V call is TRBV29-1, the J call TRBJ2-1; tentatively, D is TRBD1 (5 bases). This TCR was sampled from a man between 65 and 85 years old with acute or convalescent COVID-19. For the CDR3, the DNA is TGCAGCGTTGAAGGGGGCCCCTACAATGAGCAGTTCTTC. The encoded protein is CSVEGGPYNEQFF.